The clone carrying this T cell receptor (beta chain) was observed many times. What it binds is unknown. Sequencing libraries for TCR beta were prepared with iRepertoire HTBI primers and Arm-PCR of CDR3 regions. TCRdb used MiXCR to reprocess the multiplex PCR reads, holding one entry per CDR3 protein. Of approximately 400,000 distinct CDR3 sequences listed, roughly 15% are singletons. The data belong to a study of regulatory T cells in long-lasting Graves disease. Study-wide background: Graves' patients with a new diagnosis had received antithyroid drugs under 3 months. Findings of the study overall: Persistent disease was characterized by preferential usage of TRBV28, TRBJ1-2 and TRBJ2-5.

Time point of the sample: newly diagnosed GD, antithyroid drugs for less than 3 months. From RNA extracted from PBMCs, the TCR library was made. The source of the patients was an endocrinology department in Xi'an, China. Germline V gene data show CDR1 as LGHDT and CDR2 as YNNKEL (reference sequence). Trimming pared 1 base from V and 7 bases from J, leaving 16 bases between. The length of the CDR3 is 15 residues. Specimen: peripheral blood mononuclear cells (PBMCs), collected at new diagnosis, from a patient treated with antithyroid drugs. J is TRBJ2-5 and V is TRBV3-1, with D uncertain. This sequence was found in a female donor with Graves disease. CDR3 nucleotide sequence: TGTGCCAGCAGCCAAGTTACGGAACCCCTGGGGACCCAGTACTTC. It codes for CASSQVTEPLGTQYF.